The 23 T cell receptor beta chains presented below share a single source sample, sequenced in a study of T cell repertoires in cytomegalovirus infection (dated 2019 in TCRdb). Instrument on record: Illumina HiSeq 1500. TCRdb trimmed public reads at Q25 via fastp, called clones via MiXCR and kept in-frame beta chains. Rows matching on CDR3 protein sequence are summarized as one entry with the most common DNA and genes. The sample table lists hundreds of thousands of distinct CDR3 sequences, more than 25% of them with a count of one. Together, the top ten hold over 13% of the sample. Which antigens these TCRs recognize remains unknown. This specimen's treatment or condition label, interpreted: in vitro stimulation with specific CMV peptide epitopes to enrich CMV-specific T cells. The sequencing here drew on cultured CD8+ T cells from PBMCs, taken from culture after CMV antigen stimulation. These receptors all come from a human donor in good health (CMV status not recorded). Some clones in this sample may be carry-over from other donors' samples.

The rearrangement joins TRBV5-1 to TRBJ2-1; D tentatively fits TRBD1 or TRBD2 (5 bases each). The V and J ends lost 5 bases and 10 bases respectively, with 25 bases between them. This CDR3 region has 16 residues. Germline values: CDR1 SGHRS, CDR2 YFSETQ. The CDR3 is CASSPRTYVGGDEQFF. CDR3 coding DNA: TGCGCCAGCAGTCCAAGGACATACGTCGGAGGTGACGAGCAGTTCTTC.

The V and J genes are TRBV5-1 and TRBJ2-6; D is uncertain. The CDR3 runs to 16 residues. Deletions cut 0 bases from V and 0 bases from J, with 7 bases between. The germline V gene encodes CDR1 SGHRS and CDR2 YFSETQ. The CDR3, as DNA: TGCGCCAGCAGCTTGGGACCAACCTCTGGGGCCAACGTCCTGACTTTC. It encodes CASSLGPTSGANVLTF.

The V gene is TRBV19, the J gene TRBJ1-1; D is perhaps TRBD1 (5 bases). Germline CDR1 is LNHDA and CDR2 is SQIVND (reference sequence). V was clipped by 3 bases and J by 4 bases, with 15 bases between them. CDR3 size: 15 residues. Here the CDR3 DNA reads TGTGCCAGTAGTATCTGGGGACTCCCCTCCACTGAAGCTTTCTTT. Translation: CASSIWGLPSTEAFF.

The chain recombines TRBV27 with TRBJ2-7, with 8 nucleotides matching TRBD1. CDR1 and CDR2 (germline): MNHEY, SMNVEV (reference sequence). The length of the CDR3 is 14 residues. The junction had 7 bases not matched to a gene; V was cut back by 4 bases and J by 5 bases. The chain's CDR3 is CASSSTRTGNEQYV. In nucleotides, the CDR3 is TGTGCCAGCAGTTCAACCCGGACAGGGAACGAGCAGTACGTC.

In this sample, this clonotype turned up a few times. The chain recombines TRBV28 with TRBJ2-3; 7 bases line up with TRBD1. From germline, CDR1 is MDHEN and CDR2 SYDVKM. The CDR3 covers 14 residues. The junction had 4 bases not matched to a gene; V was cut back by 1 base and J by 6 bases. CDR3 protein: CASSLFTGADTQYF. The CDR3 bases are TGTGCCAGCAGTTTATTTACAGGGGCTGATACGCAGTATTTT.

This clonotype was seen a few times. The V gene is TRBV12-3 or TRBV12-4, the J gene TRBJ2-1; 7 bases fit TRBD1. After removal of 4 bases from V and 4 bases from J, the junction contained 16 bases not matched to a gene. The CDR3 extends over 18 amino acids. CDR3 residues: CASSYGGAPQGDYNEQFF. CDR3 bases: TGTGCCAGCAGTTATGGTGGCGCGCCTCAGGGGGATTACAATGAGCAGTTCTTC.

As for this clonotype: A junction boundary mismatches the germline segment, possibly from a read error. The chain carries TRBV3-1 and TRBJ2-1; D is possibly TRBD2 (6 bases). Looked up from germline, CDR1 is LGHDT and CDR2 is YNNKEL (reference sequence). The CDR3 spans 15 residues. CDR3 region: CASSQSGGIYNEQFF. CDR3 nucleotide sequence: TGTGCCAGTAGCCAATCCGGGGGTATCTACAATGAGCAGTTCTTC.

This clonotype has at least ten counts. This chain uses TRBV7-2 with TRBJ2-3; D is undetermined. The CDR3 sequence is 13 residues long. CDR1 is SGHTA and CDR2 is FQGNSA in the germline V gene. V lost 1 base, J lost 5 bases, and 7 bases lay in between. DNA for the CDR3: TGTGCCAGCAGCTTAGAAGGGTTAGATACGCAGTATTTT. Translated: CASSLEGLDTQYF.

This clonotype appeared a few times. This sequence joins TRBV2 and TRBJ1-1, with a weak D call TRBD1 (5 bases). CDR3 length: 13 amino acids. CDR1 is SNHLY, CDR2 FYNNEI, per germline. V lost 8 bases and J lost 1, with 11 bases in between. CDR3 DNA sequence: TGTGCCAGCCCAAGAGGGGCGAACACTGAAGCTTTCTTT. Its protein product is CASPRGANTEAFF.

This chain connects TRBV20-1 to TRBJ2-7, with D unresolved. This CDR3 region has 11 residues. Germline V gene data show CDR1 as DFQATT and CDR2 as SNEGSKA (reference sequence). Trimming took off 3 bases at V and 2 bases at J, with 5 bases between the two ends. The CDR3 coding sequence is TGCAGTGCTAGTCATGCCTACGAGCAGTACTTC. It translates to CSASHAYEQYF.

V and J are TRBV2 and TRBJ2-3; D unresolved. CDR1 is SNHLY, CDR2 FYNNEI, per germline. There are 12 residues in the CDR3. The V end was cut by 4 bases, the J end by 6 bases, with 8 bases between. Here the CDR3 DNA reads TGTGCCAGCAGTGGGGTGGGGGATACGCAGTATTTT. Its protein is CASSGVGDTQYF.

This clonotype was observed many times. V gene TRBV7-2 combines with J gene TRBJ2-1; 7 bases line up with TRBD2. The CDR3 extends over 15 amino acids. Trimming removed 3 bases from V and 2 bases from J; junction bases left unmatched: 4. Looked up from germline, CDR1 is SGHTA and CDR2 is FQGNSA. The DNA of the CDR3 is TGTGCCAGCAGCTTGGGAGGGAACCCCTACAATGAGCAGTTCTTC. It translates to CASSLGGNPYNEQFF.

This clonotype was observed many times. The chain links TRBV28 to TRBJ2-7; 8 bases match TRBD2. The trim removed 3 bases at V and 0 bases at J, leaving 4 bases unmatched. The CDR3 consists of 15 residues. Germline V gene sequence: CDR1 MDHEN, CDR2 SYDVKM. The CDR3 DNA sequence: TGTGCCAGCAGTTTCGCGGGGGGCCCCTCCTACGAGCAGTACGTC. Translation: CASSFAGGPSYEQYV.

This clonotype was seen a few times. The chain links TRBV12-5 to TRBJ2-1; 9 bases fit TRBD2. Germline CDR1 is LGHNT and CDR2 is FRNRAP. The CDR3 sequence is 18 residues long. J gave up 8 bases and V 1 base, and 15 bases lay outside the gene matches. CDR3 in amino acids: CASGLDPPRLAGDHEQFF. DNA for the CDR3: TGTGCTAGTGGTTTGGACCCGCCGAGGTTAGCGGGGGACCATGAGCAGTTCTTC. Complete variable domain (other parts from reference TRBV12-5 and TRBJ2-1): DARVTQTPRHKVTEMGQEVTMRCQPILGHNTVFWYRQTMMQGLELLAYFRNRAPLDDSGMPKDRFSAEMPDATLATLKIQPSEPRDSAVYFCASGLDPPRLAGDHEQFFGPGTRLTVL.

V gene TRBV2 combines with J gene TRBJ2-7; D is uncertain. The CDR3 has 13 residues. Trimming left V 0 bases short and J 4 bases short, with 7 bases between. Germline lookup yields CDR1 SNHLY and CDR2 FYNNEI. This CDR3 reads CASSEAARYEQYV. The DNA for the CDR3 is TGTGCCAGCAGTGAAGCTGCCAGGTACGAGCAGTACGTC.

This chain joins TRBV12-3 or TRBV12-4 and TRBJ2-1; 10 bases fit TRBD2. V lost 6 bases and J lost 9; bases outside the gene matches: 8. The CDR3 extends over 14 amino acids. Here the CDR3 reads CASRGAGGPGEQFF. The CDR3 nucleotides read TGTGCCAGCAGGGGAGCGGGGGGGCCGGGTGAGCAGTTCTTC.

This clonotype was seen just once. DNA for the CDR3: TGTGCCAGTGGGAGTTTAGGGTCCTACGAACAGTACGTC. Translating gives CASGSLGSYEQYV. The chain has TRBV27 and TRBJ2-7, with D possibly TRBD2 on 5 matching bases. CDR1 and CDR2 (germline): MNHEY, SMNVEV (reference sequence). This CDR3 has 13 residues.

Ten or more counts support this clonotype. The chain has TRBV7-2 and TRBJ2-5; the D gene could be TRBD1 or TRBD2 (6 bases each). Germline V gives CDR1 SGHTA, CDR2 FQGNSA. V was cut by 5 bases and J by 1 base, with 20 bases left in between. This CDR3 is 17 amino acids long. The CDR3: CASSTIQGPGAQETQYF. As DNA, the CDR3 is TGTGCCAGCAGCACGATACAGGGCCCGGGAGCCCAAGAGACCCAGTACTTC.

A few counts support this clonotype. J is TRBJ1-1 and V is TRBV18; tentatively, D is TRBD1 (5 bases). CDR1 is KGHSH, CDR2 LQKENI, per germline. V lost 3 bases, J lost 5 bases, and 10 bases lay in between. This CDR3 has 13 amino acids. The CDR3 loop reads CASSPGHGTEAFF. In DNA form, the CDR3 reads TGTGCCAGCTCACCCGGACATGGTACTGAAGCTTTCTTT.

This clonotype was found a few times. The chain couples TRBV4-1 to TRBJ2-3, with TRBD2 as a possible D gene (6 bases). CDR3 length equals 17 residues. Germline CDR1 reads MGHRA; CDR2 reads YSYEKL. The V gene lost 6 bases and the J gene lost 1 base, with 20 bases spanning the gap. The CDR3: CASRAFEAREGTDTQYF. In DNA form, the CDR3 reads TGCGCCAGCAGGGCCTTCGAGGCCAGGGAGGGCACAGATACGCAGTATTTT.

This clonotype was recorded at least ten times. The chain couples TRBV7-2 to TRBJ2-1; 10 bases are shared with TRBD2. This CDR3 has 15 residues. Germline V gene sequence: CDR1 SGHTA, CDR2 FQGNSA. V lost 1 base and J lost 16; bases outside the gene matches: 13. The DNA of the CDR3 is TGTGCCAGCAGCTTAGGCCGAACTAGCGGGGAAAACGTTTTCTTC. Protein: CASSLGRTSGENVFF.

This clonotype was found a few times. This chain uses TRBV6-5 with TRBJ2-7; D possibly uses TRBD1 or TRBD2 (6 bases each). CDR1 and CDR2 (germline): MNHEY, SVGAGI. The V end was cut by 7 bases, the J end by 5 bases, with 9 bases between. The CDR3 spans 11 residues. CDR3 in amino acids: CASKGGNEQYV. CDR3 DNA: TGTGCCAGCAAGGGGGGCAACGAGCAGTACGTC.

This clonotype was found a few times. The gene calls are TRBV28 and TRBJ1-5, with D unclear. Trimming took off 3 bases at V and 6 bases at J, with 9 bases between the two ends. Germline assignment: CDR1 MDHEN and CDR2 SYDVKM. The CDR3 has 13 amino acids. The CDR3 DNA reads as TGTGCCAGCAGTTTCAGGCTAGGTCAGCCCCAGCATTTT. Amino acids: CASSFRLGQPQHF.